This record covers a single T cell receptor (beta chain). Its antigen is currently not known. The input lacks base qualities; no much larger clone sits a single base away. These data originate in a study of blood T cell repertoires in COVID-19 (dated by TCRdb to about 2020). Looking at the study overall: Samples covering the acute and convalescent phases of COVID-19 were provided by collaborators in the United States, Italy and Spain. The sample metadata nearly always contained a de-identified subject ID, COVID-19 status, age in years and sex. The dataset comprised deeply sampled blood TCRbeta repertoires from subjects exposed to, actively infected with, or recovered from COVID-19. The prospective study material was composed of cDNA or gDNA derived from T cells, B-cell-depleted T cells, or PBMCs. Where HLA class I and class II types were available, the types were taken from metadata supplied by the sample provider, not from assay-based typing. The repertoires were released in a freely available public database intended as a resource for research on the immune response to SARS-CoV-2. Samples came from the ongoing ImmuneRACE study (first 160 participants) plus 1,254 subjects from 6 global collaborators.

Each collaborating institution followed its own protocols to collect whole blood in K2EDTA tubes. For TCRbeta analysis, collaborator samples were shipped as frozen whole blood, as isolated PBMCs, or as DNA extracted from either sample type. Study-wide findings and limitations: How much clinical and demographic metadata was included differed by source and by participant, and the metadata was provided uncurated.

The immunoSEQ Assay, a bias-controlled multiplex PCR, was used to amplify TCRbeta CDR3 regions from genomic DNA. The published analysis was carried out like this. The number of nucleated cells in each sample was estimated from the amplification of reference gene primers within the assay. To quantify the absolute abundance of each unique TCRbeta CDR3 rearrangement, sequence reads were collapsed and filtered. For each sample, productive Simpson clonality was calculated by taking the square root of Simpson's diversity index across productive rearrangements. The source is immuneACCESS, and TCRdb retained only in-frame sequences with V and J called. Part of the clones is not carried over; for the studies checked, unresolved V genes explain less than half of this, and the remainder is unexplained. V and J calls and clone size are those listed in that table; D and trimming were worked out from the DNA. The sample has 84,000 or so clones on record, about 80% of them singletons. The ten largest clones add up to 12% of the sample.

V is shortened by 3 bases, J by 7 bases, and the region joining them spans 13 bases. The CDR3 runs 15 amino acids, cysteine and phenylalanine included. CDR3 DNA is the only sequence kept; it has 45 bases, read in frame from the first base. The germline V gene encodes CDR1 MDHEN and CDR2 SYDVKM. The TCR sequence derives from a woman aged 40 to 50 with active or convalescent COVID-19. The specimen sequenced was peripheral blood. The V and J segments used are TRBV28 and TRBJ1-6; a confident D gene designation cannot be given. The sequenced DNA is TGTGCCAGCAGTTTCGGCGGCAGTCGGAATTCACCCCTCCACTTT. Translation gives CASSFGGSRNSPLHF.